This T cell receptor beta chain was recovered during a study of T cell clones after liver transplantation. Study summary: Post-transplant blood was tracked for graft-donor-reactive T cell clones identified in a pre-transplant mixed lymphocyte reaction. Three of eight recipients were HCV-positive; others had non-autoimmune, non-viral indications. Without induction therapy, subjects received standard immunosuppression until 12-24 months post-transplant. Tolerance: complete withdrawal held at least one year, liver enzymes staying within twice normal.

The table came from immunoSEQ multiplex PCR; TCRdb's copy has only in-frame clones and leaves some out. The table records tens of thousands of clones, roughly 80% of them present only once. The CDR3 loop spans 14 amino acids. The V and J ends lost 5 bases and 9 bases, in that order; junction bases with no gene match: 10. CDR1 and CDR2 (germline): SSHAT, FNYEAQ (reference sequence). The rearrangement links TRBV7-7 to TRBJ2-1, with 7 bases matching TRBD2. The specimen was CD4+ T cells from blood, collected approximately 3.5 years after liver transplant. This receptor was taken from a human patient who received a liver transplant. Certain T cells may be donor cells from the graft. CDR3 DNA: TGTGCCAGCAGCCCGCCGGGAGGTTGGGGTGAGCAGTTCTTC. It specifies CASSPPGGWGEQFF.